These 17 T cell receptor beta chains came from one sample sequenced in a study of tissue T cells after allogeneic stem cell transplantation. Clones were sequenced by immunoSEQ multiplex PCR, and TCRdb holds only the in-frame ones, with some missing. The repertoire holds approximately 45,000 clones, with about three quarters as singletons. The sample comprised sorted cells pooled from one or two spleens. The source is a pool of C57BL/6 mice in good health.

A word on this clone: Gene names follow the mouse nomenclature. The missing CDR3 end, 1 residue past where the read stops, is filled in from the germline J gene. The chain links TRBV19 to TRBJ2-3; unclear D gene. The CDR3 totals 14 residues. Trimming removed 2 bases from V and 5 bases from J, with 12 bases in between. Germline V CDR1 and CDR2: FNHDT, SITEND (reference sequence). The CDR3 reads CASSIGSRGETLYF. The sequenced CDR3 bases are TGTGCCAGCAGTATTGGCAGCCGGGGAGAAACGCTGTAT.

This clone was detected only a few times. Genes here carry mouse names. The read ends 1 residue early relative to the CDR3; the germline J gene fills the gap. The sample has other DNA sequences that encode this CDR3 too. This sequence joins TRBV3 and TRBJ2-5; no firm D call. The CDR3 spans 11 residues. V was cut by 3 bases and J by 6 bases, with 4 bases left in between. CDR1 and CDR2 (germline): SNHLY, FYNGKV (reference sequence). The sequenced part of the CDR3 DNA is TGTGCCAGCAGCTTCAGGGACACCCAGTAC. Amino acids: CASSFRDTQY. The full-length CDR3 reads as CASSFRDTQYF.

The sample holds a few counts of this clone. The gene names here belong to mouse. Coverage ceases 1 residue before the CDR3 finishes, and the germline J gene fills in the end. The V gene is TRBV1, the J gene TRBJ1-5, with D unclear. The germline CDR1 and CDR2 sequences are NSQYPW and LRSPGD (reference sequence). The CDR3 length is 12 residues. Trimming pared 3 bases from V and 9 bases from J, leaving 9 bases between. CDR3 DNA (partial): TGCACCTGCAGTGCCCTCACTGGGGCTCCGCTT. It codes for CTCSALTGAPL. The whole CDR3 protein reads CTCSALTGAPLF.

The table lists this clone with a few counts. Gene names are mouse gene names. The read ends 1 residue early relative to the CDR3; the germline J gene fills the gap. The chain employs TRBV13-3 and TRBJ2-7; the match to TRBD1 covers 7 bases. Looked up from germline, CDR1 is NNHDY and CDR2 is SYVADS. The CDR3 has 13 amino acids. Losses at the gene ends were 3 bases for V and 3 bases for J; bases not matched to a gene: 3. CDR3 in amino acids: CASSGGQDYEQYF. The DNA read from the CDR3 is TGTGCCAGCAGTGGAGGACAGGACTATGAACAGTAC.

A word on this clone: The gene symbols are mouse symbols. The read ends 1 residue before the CDR3 terminus; that terminus is restored from the germline J gene. The chain employs TRBV3 and TRBJ2-1, with D unclear. Germline V gives CDR1 SNHLY, CDR2 FYNGKV (reference sequence). Trimming shortened V by 5 bases and J by 1 base, and 6 bases separated the two germline ends. The CDR3 totals 13 residues. CDR3 DNA, as far as it was read: TGTGCCAGCAGCCAAAAGAACTATGCTGAGCAGTTC. Translation gives CASSQKNYAEQF. The CDR3 as a whole reads CASSQKNYAEQFF.

This clone was seen a single time. Genes and germline come from the mouse. The read halts 1 residue ahead of the CDR3 end, with the missing end drawn from the germline J gene. The chain carries TRBV31 and TRBJ1-5, with D perhaps matching TRBD1 (6 bases). Per germline, CDR1 GKSSPN and CDR2 SITVG. The CDR3 covers 13 residues. Between the trimmed V and J ends, which lost 3 bases and 4 bases, there was a span of 10 bases. The CDR3 region is CAWSPGQNQAPLF. The sequenced CDR3 bases are TGTGCCTGGAGCCCGGGACAAAACCAGGCTCCGCTT.

This clone was detected only a few times. The gene names given are mouse names. The CDR3 end falls 1 residue outside the read, so it is completed with the germline J gene. The chain links TRBV14 to TRBJ1-4; D unclear. V was clipped by 4 bases and J by 7 bases, with 8 bases between them. The CDR3 has 12 amino acids. The germline V gene encodes CDR1 SGHDT and CDR2 FRDEAV. Partial CDR3 DNA: TGTGCCAGCAGTCGACACACCGAAAGATTATTT. It codes for CASSRHTERLF. The entire CDR3 is CASSRHTERLFF. The variable domain in full, with the rest retrieved from reference TRBV14 and TRBJ1-4, is EAGVTQSPRYAVLQEGQAVSFWCDPISGHDTLYWYQQPRDQGPQLLVYFRDEAVIDNSQLPSDRFSAVRPKGTNSTLKIQSAKQGDTATYLCASSRHTERLFFGHGTKLSVL.

This clone was seen only a few times. Any gene name here is a mouse gene name. The sequence runs out 1 residue before the end of the CDR3; the remainder is reconstructed from the germline J gene. This chain uses TRBV16 with TRBJ2-7; 8 positions match TRBD1. With V trimmed by 4 bases and J by 1 base, 3 bases remained unmatched. CDR1 and CDR2 (germline): SGHSA, FRNQAP. CDR3 size: 14 residues. CDR3 bases read: TGTGCAAGCAGCTCTAGACAGGGGTCCTATGAACAGTAC. It translates to CASSSRQGSYEQY. The full CDR3 protein is CASSSRQGSYEQYF.

Turning to this clone: These gene names are mouse names. The CDR3 goes on 1 residue after the read ends, and that part is filled in from the germline J gene. The gene calls are TRBV16 and TRBJ2-3, with 7 bases fitting TRBD1. With V trimmed by 1 base and J by 6 bases, 1 base remained unmatched. CDR3 length: 13 amino acids. CDR1 SGHSA and CDR2 FRNQAP come from the germline V gene. CDR3 in amino acids: CASSLVTGETLYF. The CDR3 bases that were read are TGTGCAAGCAGCTTAGTGACAGGGGAAACGCTGTAT.

As for this clone: The gene symbols are mouse symbols. The read ends 1 residue shy of where the CDR3 ends; the end is completed using the germline J gene. The chain recombines TRBV13-2 with TRBJ2-7, with 10 positions matching TRBD2. CDR1 and CDR2 (germline): NNHNN, SYGAGS (reference sequence). After removal of 3 bases from V and 2 bases from J, the junction contained 5 bases not matched to a gene. This CDR3 has 15 amino acids. CDR3 sequence reads: CASGASWGGPYEQYF. The covered CDR3 bases are TGTGCCAGCGGTGCCTCCTGGGGGGGCCCCTATGAACAGTAC.

This clone has just one count. Genes and germline are mouse. The CDR3 extends 1 residue past the end of the read, so its final part is completed from the germline J gene. This chain links TRBV13-3 with TRBJ1-1, with a tentative D call TRBD1 (6 bases). Germline loops: CDR1 NNHDY, CDR2 SYVADS. V lost 5 bases and J lost 1, with 9 bases in between. The CDR3 length is 13 residues. This chain's CDR3 is CASRDRWNTEVFF. The CDR3 DNA, read in part, is TGTGCCAGCAGAGACAGGTGGAACACAGAAGTCTTC.

In the case of this clone: The genes and germline here are from mouse. Read sequence stops 1 residue before the CDR3 end, and the germline J gene provides the missing end. The chain combines TRBV31 with TRBJ2-4; D uncertain. Between the trimmed V and J ends, which lost 4 bases and 2 bases, there was a span of 4 bases. The CDR3 is 11 amino acids. Germline CDR1 is GKSSPN and CDR2 is SITVG. The CDR3 spells CAWNAQNTLYF. CDR3 DNA, as far as it was read: TGTGCCTGGAACGCTCAAAACACCTTGTAC.

Remarks on this clone: The germline and genes are mouse ones. The read ends 1 residue shy of where the CDR3 ends; the end is completed using the germline J gene. The chain is built from TRBV13-1 and TRBJ2-5; 10 positions match TRBD2. The trim removed 2 bases at V and 3 bases at J, leaving 0 bases unmatched. CDR1 is NSHNY, CDR2 SYGAGN, per germline. The CDR3 contains 14 residues. The chain's CDR3 is CASSELGGQDTQYF. CDR3 DNA, as far as it was read: TGTGCCAGCAGTGAACTGGGGGGGCAAGACACCCAGTAC.

Comment on this clone: Gene names are mouse gene names. CDR3 sequence: CAWSLSGSSYNSPLYF. The covered CDR3 bases are TGTGCCTGGAGTCTTTCGGGGTCTTCCTATAATTCGCCCCTCTAC. The chain has TRBV31 and TRBJ1-6; the D is unclear. The DNA ends 1 residue before the CDR3 does, and the rest of the CDR3 is filled in from the germline J gene. TRBJ1-6 is filed as an ORF, its function uncertain. Trimming shortened V by 0 bases and J by 0 bases, and 9 bases separated the two germline ends. This CDR3 comprises 16 residues. Germline lookup yields CDR1 GKSSPN and CDR2 SITVG.

As for this clone: Gene names and germline refer to mouse. The CDR3 end is not reached by the read, which stops 1 residue before it; the germline J gene fills it in. This chain links TRBV5 with TRBJ1-6; D uncertain. TRBJ1-6 is treated as an ORF (open reading frame) with a function not yet certain. The CDR3 sequence is 15 residues long. The germline V gene encodes CDR1 LGHNA and CDR2 YNLKQL (reference sequence). Deletions cut 0 bases from V and 7 bases from J, with 10 bases between. This CDR3 reads CASSQDIGKNSPLYF. CDR3 DNA (partial): TGTGCCAGCAGCCAAGATATAGGGAAGAATTCGCCCCTCTAC.

Turning to this clone: Gene names denote mouse genes. The read terminates 1 residue before the CDR3 end, so the remaining end is supplied by the germline J gene. The genes are TRBV19 and TRBJ1-2; D unresolved. The CDR3 runs 13 residues. V was cut by 2 bases and J by 0 bases, with 5 bases left in between. The germline V gene has CDR1 FNHDT and CDR2 SITEND (reference sequence). Partial CDR3 DNA: TGTGCCAGCAGTATGGCAGCAAACTCCGACTACACC. Translation gives CASSMAANSDYT. In full, the CDR3 is CASSMAANSDYTF.

About this clone itself: Germline and genes: mouse. The read terminates 1 residue ahead of where the CDR3 ends, so the germline J gene completes it. The chain carries TRBV29 and TRBJ2-7; 8 bases are a match to TRBD2. V lost 1 base, J lost 5 bases, and 1 base stayed unmatched. Germline V gene lookup returns CDR1 MSHET and CDR2 SYDVDS. The CDR3 runs to 13 residues. The CDR3 loop is CASSLLGGDEQYF. The covered CDR3 bases are TGTGCTAGCAGTTTATTGGGGGGGGATGAACAGTAC.